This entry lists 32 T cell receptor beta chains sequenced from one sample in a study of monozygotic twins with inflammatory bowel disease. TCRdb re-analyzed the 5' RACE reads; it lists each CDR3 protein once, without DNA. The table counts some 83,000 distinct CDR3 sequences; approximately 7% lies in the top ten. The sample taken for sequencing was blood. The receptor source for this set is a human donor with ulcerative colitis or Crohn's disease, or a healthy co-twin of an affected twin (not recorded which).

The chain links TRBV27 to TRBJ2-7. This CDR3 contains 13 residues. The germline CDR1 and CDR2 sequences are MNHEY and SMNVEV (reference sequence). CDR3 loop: CASSLLHSYEQYF.

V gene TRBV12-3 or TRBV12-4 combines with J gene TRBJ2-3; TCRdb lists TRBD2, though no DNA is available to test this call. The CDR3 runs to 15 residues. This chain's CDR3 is CASRHSGGGTDTQYF.

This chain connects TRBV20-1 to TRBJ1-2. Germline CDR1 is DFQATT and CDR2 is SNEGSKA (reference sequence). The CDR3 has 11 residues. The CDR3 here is CSASLMGGYTF.

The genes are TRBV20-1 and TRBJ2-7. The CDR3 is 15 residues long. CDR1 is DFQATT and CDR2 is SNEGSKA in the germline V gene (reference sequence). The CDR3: CSARSILDLPYEQYF.

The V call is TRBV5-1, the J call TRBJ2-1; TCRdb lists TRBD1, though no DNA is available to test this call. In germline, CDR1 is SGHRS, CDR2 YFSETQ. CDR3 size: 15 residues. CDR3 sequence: CASSQPTGVYNEQFF.

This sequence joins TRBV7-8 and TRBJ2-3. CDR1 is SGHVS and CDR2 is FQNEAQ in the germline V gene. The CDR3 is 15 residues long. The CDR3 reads CASSLAGNALDTQYF.

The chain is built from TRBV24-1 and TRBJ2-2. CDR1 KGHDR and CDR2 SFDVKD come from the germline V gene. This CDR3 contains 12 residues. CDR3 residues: CATSNRTGELFF.

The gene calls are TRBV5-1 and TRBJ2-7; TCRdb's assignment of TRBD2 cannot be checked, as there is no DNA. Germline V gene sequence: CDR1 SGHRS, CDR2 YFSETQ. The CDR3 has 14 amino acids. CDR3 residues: CASSAAAASYEQYF. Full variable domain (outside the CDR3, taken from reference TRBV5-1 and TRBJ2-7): KAGVTQTPRYLIKTRGQQVTLSCSPISGHRSVSWYQQTPGQGLQFLFEYFSETQRNKGNFPGRFSGRQFSNSRSEMNVSTLELGDSALYLCASSAAAASYEQYFGPGTRLTVT.

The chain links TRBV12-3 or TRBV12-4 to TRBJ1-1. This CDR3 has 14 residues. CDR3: CASSLAGEGTEAFF.

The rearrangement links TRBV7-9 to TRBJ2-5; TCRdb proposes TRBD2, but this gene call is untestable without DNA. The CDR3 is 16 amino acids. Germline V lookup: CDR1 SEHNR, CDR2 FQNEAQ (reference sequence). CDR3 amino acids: CASSPGLAGGQETQYF.

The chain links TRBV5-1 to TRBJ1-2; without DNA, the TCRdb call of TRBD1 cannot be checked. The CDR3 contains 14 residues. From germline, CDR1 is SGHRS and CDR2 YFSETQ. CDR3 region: CASSLEAGAGGYTF.

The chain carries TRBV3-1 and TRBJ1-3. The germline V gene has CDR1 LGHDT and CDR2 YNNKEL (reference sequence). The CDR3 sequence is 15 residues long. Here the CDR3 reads CASSQGRPGGNTIYF.

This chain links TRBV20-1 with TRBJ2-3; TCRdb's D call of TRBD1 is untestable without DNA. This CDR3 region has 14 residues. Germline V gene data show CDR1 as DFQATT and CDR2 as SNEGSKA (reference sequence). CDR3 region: CSAPPGGRTDTQYF.

CDR3 sequence: CASSQDRGGANYGYTF. V is TRBV4-1 and J is TRBJ1-2; TCRdb names TRBD1, which stays unverified in the absence of DNA. CDR1 is MGHRA, CDR2 YSYEKL, per germline. This CDR3 has 16 residues.

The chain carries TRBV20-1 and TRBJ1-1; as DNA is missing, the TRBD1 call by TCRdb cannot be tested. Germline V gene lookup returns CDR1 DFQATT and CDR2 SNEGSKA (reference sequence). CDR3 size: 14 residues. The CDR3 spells CSASVGGMNTEAFF.

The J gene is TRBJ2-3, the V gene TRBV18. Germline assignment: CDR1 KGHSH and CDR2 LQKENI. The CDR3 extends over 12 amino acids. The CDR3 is CASSPIADTQYF.

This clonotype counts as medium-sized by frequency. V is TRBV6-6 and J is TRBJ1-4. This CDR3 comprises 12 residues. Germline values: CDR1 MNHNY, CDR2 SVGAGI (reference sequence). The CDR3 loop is CASSYSGEKLFF.

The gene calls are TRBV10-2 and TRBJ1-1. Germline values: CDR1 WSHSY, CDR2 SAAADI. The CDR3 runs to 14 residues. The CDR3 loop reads CASSVVHRNTEAFF.

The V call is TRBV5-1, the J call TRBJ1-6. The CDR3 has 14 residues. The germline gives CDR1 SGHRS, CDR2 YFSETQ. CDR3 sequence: CASSLDRSNSPLHF.

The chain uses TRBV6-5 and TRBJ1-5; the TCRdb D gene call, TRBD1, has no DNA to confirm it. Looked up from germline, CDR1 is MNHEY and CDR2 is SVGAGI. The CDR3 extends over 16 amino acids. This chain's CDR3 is CASSSDRGDSNQPQHF.

The CDR3 sequence is CASSLAQVREQYF. The V and J genes are TRBV7-2 and TRBJ2-7. The CDR3 has 13 residues. Per the germline V gene, CDR1 is SGHTA and CDR2 is FQGNSA.

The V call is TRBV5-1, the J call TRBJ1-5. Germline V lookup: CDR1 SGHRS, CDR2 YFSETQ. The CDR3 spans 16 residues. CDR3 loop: CASSPTGLTGAQPQHF. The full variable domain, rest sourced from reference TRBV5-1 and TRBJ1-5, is KAGVTQTPRYLIKTRGQQVTLSCSPISGHRSVSWYQQTPGQGLQFLFEYFSETQRNKGNFPGRFSGRQFSNSRSEMNVSTLELGDSALYLCASSPTGLTGAQPQHFGDGTRLSIL.

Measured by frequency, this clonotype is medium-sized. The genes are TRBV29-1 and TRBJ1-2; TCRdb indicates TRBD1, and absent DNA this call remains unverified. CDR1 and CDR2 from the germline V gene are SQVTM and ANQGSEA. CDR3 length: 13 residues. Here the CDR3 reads CSVLRDRNYGYTF.

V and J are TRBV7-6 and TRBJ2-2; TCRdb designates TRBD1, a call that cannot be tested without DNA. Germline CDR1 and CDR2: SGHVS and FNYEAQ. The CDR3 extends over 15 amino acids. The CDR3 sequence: CASSPRDGFSGELFF.

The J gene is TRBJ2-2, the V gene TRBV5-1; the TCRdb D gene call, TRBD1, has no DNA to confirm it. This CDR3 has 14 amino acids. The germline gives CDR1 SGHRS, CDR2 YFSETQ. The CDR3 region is CASTPGRGTGELFF.

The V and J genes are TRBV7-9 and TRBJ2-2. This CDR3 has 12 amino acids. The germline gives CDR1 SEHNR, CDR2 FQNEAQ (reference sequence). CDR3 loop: CASTRSGGELFF.

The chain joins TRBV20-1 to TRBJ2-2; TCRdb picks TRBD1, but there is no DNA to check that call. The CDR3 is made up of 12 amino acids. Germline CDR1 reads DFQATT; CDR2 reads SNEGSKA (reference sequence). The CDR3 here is CSARGDTGELFF.

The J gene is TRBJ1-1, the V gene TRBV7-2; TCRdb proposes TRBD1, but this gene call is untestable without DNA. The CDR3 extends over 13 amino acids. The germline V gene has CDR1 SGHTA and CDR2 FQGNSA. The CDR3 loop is CASSSGQGLIAFF.

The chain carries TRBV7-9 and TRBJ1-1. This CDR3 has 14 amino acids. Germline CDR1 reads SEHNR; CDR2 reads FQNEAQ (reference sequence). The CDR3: CASSFADANTEAFF. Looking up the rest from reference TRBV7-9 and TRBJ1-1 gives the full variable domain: DTGVSQNPRHKITKRGQNVTFRCDPISEHNRLYWYRQTLGQGPEFLTYFQNEAQLEKSRLLSDRFSAERPKGSFSTLEIQRTEQGDSAMYLCASSFADANTEAFFGQGTRLTVV.

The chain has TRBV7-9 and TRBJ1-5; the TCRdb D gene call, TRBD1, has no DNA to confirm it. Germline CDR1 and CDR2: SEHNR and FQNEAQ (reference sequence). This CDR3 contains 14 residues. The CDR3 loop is CASSLGRENQPQHF.

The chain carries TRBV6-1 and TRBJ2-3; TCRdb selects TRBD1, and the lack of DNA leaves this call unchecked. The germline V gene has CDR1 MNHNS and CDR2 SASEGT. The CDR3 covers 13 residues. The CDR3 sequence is CASSVTQGDTQYF.

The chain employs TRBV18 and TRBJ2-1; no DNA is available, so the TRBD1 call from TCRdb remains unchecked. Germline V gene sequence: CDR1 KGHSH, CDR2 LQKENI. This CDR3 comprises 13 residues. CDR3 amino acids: CASSPGQSLEQFF.